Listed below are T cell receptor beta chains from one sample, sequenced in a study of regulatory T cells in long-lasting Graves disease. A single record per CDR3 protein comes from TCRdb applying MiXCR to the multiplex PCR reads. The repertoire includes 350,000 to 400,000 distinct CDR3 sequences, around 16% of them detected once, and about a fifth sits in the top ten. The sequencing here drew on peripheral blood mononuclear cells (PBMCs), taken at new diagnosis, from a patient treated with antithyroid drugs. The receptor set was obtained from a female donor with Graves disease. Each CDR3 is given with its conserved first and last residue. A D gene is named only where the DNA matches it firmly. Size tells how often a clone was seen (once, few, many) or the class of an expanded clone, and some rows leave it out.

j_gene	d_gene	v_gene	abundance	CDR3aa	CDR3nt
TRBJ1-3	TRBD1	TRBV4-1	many	CASSHGQESDTIYF	TGCGCCAGCAGCCATGGACAGGAAAGTGACACCATATATTTT
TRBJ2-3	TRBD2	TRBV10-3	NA	CAISVGAGGQDTQYF	TGTGCCATCAGTGTAGGAGCGGGGGGTCAAGATACGCAGTATTTT
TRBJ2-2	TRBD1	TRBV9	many	CASSVAKDRGNTGELFF	TGTGCCAGCAGCGTAGCAAAGGACAGGGGTAACACCGGGGAGCTGTTTTTT
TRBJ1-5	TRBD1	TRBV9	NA	CASSEGGADQPQHF	TGTGCCAGCAGTGAAGGGGGCGCGGACCAGCCCCAGCATTTT
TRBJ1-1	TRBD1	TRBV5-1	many	CASSSNRGHTEAFF	TGCGCCAGCAGCTCGAACAGGGGCCACACTGAAGCTTTCTTT
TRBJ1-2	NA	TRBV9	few	CASSPTAKFYGYTF	TGTGCCAGCAGCCCGACTGCGAAATTCTATGGCTACACCTTC
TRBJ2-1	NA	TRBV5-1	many	CASSHGTADNEQFF	TGCGCCAGCAGCCACGGGACTGCCGACAATGAGCAGTTCTTC
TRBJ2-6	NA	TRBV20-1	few	CSARDFNSGANVLTF	TGCAGTGCTAGAGATTTTAACTCTGGGGCCAACGTCCTGACTTTC
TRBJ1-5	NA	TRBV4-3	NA	CASSLSSSNQLQHF	TGCGCCAGCAGCCTATCCAGCTCGAATCAGCTCCAGCATTTT
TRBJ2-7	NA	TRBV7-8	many	CASSLGNGYEQYF	TGTGCCAGCAGCTTAGGTAACGGTTACGAGCAGTACTTC
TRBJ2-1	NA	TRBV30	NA	CAWRTGTRTGNEQFF	TGTGCCTGGCGCACCGGGACACGAACGGGCAATGAGCAGTTCTTC
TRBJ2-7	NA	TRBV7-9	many	CASRQDYRSYEQYF	TGTGCCAGCAGGCAGGACTACAGATCCTACGAGCAGTACTTC
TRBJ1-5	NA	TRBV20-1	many	CSARDRQVPRQPQHF	TGCAGTGCTAGAGATAGGCAGGTCCCGCGACAGCCCCAGCATTTT
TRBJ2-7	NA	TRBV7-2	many	CASTTRSNSYEQYF	TGTGCCAGCACCACAAGAAGTAATTCCTACGAGCAGTACTTC
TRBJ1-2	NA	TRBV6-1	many	CASRKESLLYGYTF	TGTGCCAGCAGAAAGGAATCCCTTCTCTATGGCTACACCTTC
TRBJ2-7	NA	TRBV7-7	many	CASSLTTGPTYEQYF	TGTGCTAGCAGCTTAACGACAGGACCGACCTACGAGCAGTACTTC
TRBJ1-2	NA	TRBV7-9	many	CASSRLDFGYGYTF	TGTGCCAGCAGCCGCCTGGACTTCGGGTATGGCTACACCTTC
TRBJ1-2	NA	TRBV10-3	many	CAISDRGDGYTF	TGTGCCATCAGTGACCGGGGGGACGGCTACACCTTC
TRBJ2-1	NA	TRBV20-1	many	CSARRRDNEQFF	TGCAGTGCTCGAAGGAGGGACAATGAGCAGTTCTTC
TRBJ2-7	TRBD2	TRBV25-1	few	CASGRRLSGSEYEQYF	TGTGCCAGCGGGAGACGTCTTAGCGGGAGCGAATACGAGCAGTACTTC
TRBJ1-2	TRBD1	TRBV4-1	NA	CASSQTKGAWGYTF	TGCGCCAGCAGCCAAACGAAGGGGGCTTGGGGCTACACCTTC
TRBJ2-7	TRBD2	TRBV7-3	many	CASSLGTNYEQYF	TGTGCCAGCAGCTTAGGGACTAACTACGAGCAGTACTTC
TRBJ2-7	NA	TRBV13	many	CASSLRADEQYF	TGTGCCAGCAGCTTAAGAGCCGACGAGCAGTACTTC
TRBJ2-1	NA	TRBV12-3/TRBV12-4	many	CASSVDGSYNEQFF	TGTGCCAGCAGCGTTGATGGCTCCTACAATGAGCAGTTCTTC
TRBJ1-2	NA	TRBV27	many	CASKDQGPLNGYTF	TGTGCCAGCAAGGATCAGGGTCCCCTCAATGGCTACACCTTC
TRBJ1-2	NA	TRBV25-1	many	CASSELGGYGYTF	TGTGCCAGCAGTGAACTGGGTGGCTATGGCTACACCTTC
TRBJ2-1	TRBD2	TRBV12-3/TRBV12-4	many	CASSLDPGLTHNEQFF	TGTGCCAGCAGTTTAGACCCGGGACTAACTCACAATGAGCAGTTCTTC
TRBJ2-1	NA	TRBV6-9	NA	CASSYDAGSSVDNEQFF	TGTGCCAGCAGTTACGACGCAGGATCTAGCGTGGACAATGAGCAGTTCTTC
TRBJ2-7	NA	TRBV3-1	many	CASSQEAEQYF	TGTGCCAGCAGCCAAGAAGCCGAGCAGTACTTC
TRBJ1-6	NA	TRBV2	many	CASSEEQETPLHF	TGTGCCAGCAGTGAAGAACAGGAAACACCCCTCCACTTT
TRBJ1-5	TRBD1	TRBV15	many	CATSRDRAIQPQHF	TGTGCCACCAGCAGGGACAGGGCGATTCAGCCCCAGCATTTT
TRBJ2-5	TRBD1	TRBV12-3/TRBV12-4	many	CASGRGQGPSPETQYF	TGTGCCAGCGGCCGAGGACAGGGGCCGAGCCCGGAGACCCAGTACTTC
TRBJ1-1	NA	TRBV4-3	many	CASSQESGQNTEAFF	TGCGCCAGCAGCCAAGAGTCTGGACAGAACACTGAAGCTTTCTTT
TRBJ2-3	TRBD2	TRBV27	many	CASSLGLAESSDTQYF	TGTGCCAGCAGTTTAGGACTAGCGGAAAGTTCAGATACGCAGTATTTT
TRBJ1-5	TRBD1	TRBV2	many	CASLGQGDQPQHF	TGTGCCAGTTTGGGACAGGGGGATCAGCCCCAGCATTTT
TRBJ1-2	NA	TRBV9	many	CASSVATKDGYTF	TGTGCCAGCAGCGTAGCTACAAAGGATGGCTACACCTTC
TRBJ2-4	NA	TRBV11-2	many	CASSFGRASAKNIQYF	TGTGCCAGCAGCTTTGGAAGAGCTAGCGCCAAAAACATTCAGTACTTC
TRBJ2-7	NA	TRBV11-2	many	CASSLGRSSEQYF	TGTGCCAGCAGCTTAGGCCGATCTTCCGAGCAGTACTTC
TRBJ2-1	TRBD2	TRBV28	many	CASSGTGTSVYNEQFF	TGTGCCAGCTCCGGTACCGGGACTAGCGTGTACAATGAGCAGTTCTTC
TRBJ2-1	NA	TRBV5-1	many	CASSLTLSRNEQFF	TGCGCCAGCAGCTTGACCCTGAGTCGCAATGAGCAGTTCTTC
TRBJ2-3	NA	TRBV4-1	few	CASSQTRDSQRDTQYF	TGCGCCAGCAGCCAGACCCGGGACTCCCAGCGAGATACGCAGTATTTT
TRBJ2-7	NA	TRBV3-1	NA	CASSPDNSYEQYF	TGTGCCAGCAGCCCAGACAACTCCTACGAGCAGTACTTC
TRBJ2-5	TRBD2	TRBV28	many	CASSSARGVETQYF	TGTGCCAGCAGTTCGGCTCGGGGGGTCGAGACCCAGTACTTC
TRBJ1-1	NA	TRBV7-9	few	CASSLVIQNTEAFF	TGTGCCAGCAGCTTAGTAATCCAGAACACTGAAGCTTTCTTT
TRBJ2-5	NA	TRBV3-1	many	CASSQGLAGQETQYF	TGTGCCAGCAGCCAAGGTCTTGCGGGGCAAGAGACCCAGTACTTC
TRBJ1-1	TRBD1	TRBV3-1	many	CASSQHGQGGGAEAFF	TGTGCCAGCAGCCAACACGGACAGGGTGGAGGGGCTGAAGCTTTCTTT
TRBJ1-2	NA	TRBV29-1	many	CSVASNYGYTF	TGCAGCGTTGCTTCGAACTATGGCTACACCTTC
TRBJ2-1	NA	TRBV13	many	CASSLRKDNEQFF	TGTGCCAGCAGCTTAAGGAAAGACAATGAGCAGTTCTTC
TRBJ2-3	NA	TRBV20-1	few	CSAYHILADTQYF	TGCAGTGCTTACCATATACTAGCAGATACGCAGTATTTT
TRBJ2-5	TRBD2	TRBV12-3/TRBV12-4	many	CASSPRAGGETQYF	TGTGCCAGCAGTCCCCGGGCGGGAGGGGAGACCCAGTACTTC
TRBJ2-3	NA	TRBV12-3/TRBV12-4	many	CASSFVGDTQYF	TGTGCCAGCAGTTTCGTAGGAGATACGCAGTATTTT
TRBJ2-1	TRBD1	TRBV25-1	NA	CASHSNNRDRWNNEQFF	TGTGCCAGCCATTCAAACAACCGGGACAGATGGAACAATGAGCAGTTCTTC
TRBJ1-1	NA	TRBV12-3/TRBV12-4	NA	CASSKRPAANTEAFF	TGTGCCAGCAGCAAACGCCCGGCAGCGAACACTGAAGCTTTCTTT
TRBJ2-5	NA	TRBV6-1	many	CASSESRQETQYF	TGTGCCAGCAGTGAGAGCAGACAAGAGACCCAGTACTTC
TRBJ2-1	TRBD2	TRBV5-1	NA	CASSLAAGRVEQFF	TGCGCCAGCAGCTTAGCAGCGGGGAGGGTTGAGCAGTTCTTC
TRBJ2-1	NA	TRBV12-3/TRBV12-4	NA	CASSLWGSTFYPAHEQFF	TGTGCCAGCAGTTTATGGGGATCGACATTTTATCCGGCCCATGAGCAGTTCTTC
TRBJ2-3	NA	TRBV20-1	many	CSARGPDRLGGTQYF	TGCAGTGCTAGAGGCCCGGACAGGTTGGGGGGTACGCAGTATTTT
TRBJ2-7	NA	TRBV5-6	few	CASSTLGGYSYEQYF	TGTGCCAGCAGCACATTGGGGGGTTACTCCTACGAGCAGTACTTC
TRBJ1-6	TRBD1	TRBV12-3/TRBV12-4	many	CASRGTEGSPLHF	TGTGCCAGCCGAGGGACAGAAGGGTCACCCCTCCACTTT